Listed here are 27 T cell receptor beta chains from one sample, sequenced in a study of circulating and synovial CD4+ cells in juvenile arthritis. This table comes from immunoSEQ multiplex PCR, and its TCRdb copy is limited to in-frame clones, with some not included. The sample has about 33,000 clones, nearly 95% seen once. Sequencing was performed on CD4+ T cells from blood. These receptors all come from a human donor with juvenile idiopathic arthritis.

The chain joins TRBV5-4 to TRBJ2-1; 11 bases align to TRBD1. After removal of 6 bases from V and 3 bases from J, the junction contained 5 bases not matched to a gene. CDR3 size: 15 residues. Germline values: CDR1 SGHNT, CDR2 YYREEE (reference sequence). The CDR3 nucleotides are TGTGCCAGCATCAGGACAGGGGGCAGCTACAATGAGCAGTTCTTC. Encoded protein: CASIRTGGSYNEQFF.

This chain uses TRBV5-8 with TRBJ2-6, with no clear D. In germline, CDR1 is SGHTS, CDR2 YDEGEE. CDR3 length: 18 residues. The V end lost 3 bases, the J end lost 0 bases, and 16 bases lay between the germline ends. CDR3 nucleotides: TGTGCCAGCAGCTCGTTCCTCCGGAAGCGCTCTGGGGCCAACGTCCTGACTTTC. Protein sequence: CASSSFLRKRSGANVLTF. The full variable domain, with the rest looked up from reference TRBV5-8 and TRBJ2-6, is EAGVTQSPTHLIKTRGQQATLRCSPISGHTSVYWYQQALGLGLQFLLWYDEGEERNRGNFPPRFSGRQFPNYSSELNVNALELEDSALYLCASSSFLRKRSGANVLTFGAGSRLTVL.

V and J are TRBV5-1 and TRBJ2-7; TRBD2 matches at 8 bases. The V segment lost 4 bases and the J segment 6 bases; nucleotides outside the gene matches: 9. This CDR3 region has 14 residues. CDR1 SGHRS and CDR2 YFSETQ come from the germline V gene. The CDR3 nucleotides read TGCGCCAGCAGCCCGGGACTAGATGGGATCGAGCAGTACTTC. As protein: CASSPGLDGIEQYF.

V is TRBV28 and J is TRBJ2-7; no definite D call. With 5 bases removed from V and 3 bases from J, the gap between germline ends came to 11 bases. Germline assignment: CDR1 MDHEN and CDR2 SYDVKM. CDR3 length: 13 residues. The CDR3 DNA is TGTGCCAGCAGTGGGCCGTCGCGCTACGAGCAGTACTTC. Translating it yields CASSGPSRYEQYF.

The gene calls are TRBV29-1 and TRBJ1-1; D not certain. Germline lookup yields CDR1 SQVTM and CDR2 ANQGSEA. V dropped 7 bases and J dropped 4 bases, with 13 bases sitting between them. The CDR3 runs to 12 residues. The CDR3 bases are TGCAGCGGAGGCCGCCAGTCCACTGAAGCTTTCTTT. Residues: CSGGRQSTEAFF.

This chain uses TRBV5-1 with TRBJ2-1; D possibly corresponds to TRBD2 (5 bases). The germline V gene has CDR1 SGHRS and CDR2 YFSETQ. V was pared by 2 bases and J by 5 bases, with 17 bases between. This CDR3 is built from 16 residues. For the CDR3, the DNA is TGCGCCAGCAGCTTACGGGCGGGCCGAAGTGACAATGAGCAGTTCTTC. Translation gives CASSLRAGRSDNEQFF.

The CDR3: CASSVDGPPGSYGYTF. The CDR3 region has the DNA TGTGCCAGCAGCGTAGACGGGCCCCCGGGGAGCTATGGCTACACCTTC. The genes are TRBV7-9 and TRBJ1-2; no reliable D call. The CDR3 covers 16 residues. Germline V gene data show CDR1 as SEHNR and CDR2 as FQNEAQ (reference sequence). Trimming shortened V by 5 bases and J by 4 bases, and 20 bases separated the two germline ends.

This chain uses TRBV19 with TRBJ1-4; tentative D call: TRBD1 (5 bases). V lost 2 bases to trimming and J lost 8 bases, with 9 bases between them. The germline CDR1 and CDR2 sequences are LNHDA and SQIVND (reference sequence). This CDR3 is 13 amino acids long. This CDR3 is CASSITRVEKLFF. CDR3 in DNA: TGTGCCAGTAGTATAACCAGGGTGGAAAAACTGTTTTTT.

V gene TRBV7-3 combines with J gene TRBJ2-7, with no clear D. V lost 5 bases, J lost 6 bases, and 11 bases lay in between. In germline, CDR1 is SGHTA, CDR2 FQGTGA. The CDR3 runs 12 residues. Here the CDR3 reads CASSRERGEQYF. CDR3 nucleotides: TGTGCCAGCAGCCGAGAAAGAGGCGAGCAGTACTTC.

This clone occurred a few times. The V gene is TRBV28, the J gene TRBJ1-3, with 7 bases fitting TRBD1. Germline V gene data show CDR1 as MDHEN and CDR2 as SYDVKM. The J segment lost 2 bases and the V segment lost 5 bases, leaving 0 bases of the junction unmatched. This CDR3 spans 13 amino acids. CDR3 bases: TGTGCCAGCAGTACAGGGGCTGGAAACACCATATATTTT. Translated, it gives CASSTGAGNTIYF.

This chain connects TRBV14 to TRBJ1-1, with D possibly TRBD1 on 6 matching bases. Germline assignment: CDR1 SGHDN and CDR2 FVKESK. The V end lost 4 bases, the J end lost 6 bases, and 12 bases lay between the germline ends. The CDR3 length is 13 residues. In nucleotides, the CDR3 is TGTGCCAGCAGCCTTCCCCCAGGGGCTGAAGCTTTCTTT. Translation: CASSLPPGAEAFF.

The CDR3 reads CASAGTGQNYGYTF. CDR3 nucleotides: TGTGCCTCCGCTGGGACAGGGCAAAACTATGGCTACACCTTC. The J gene is TRBJ1-2, the V gene TRBV27, with 9 bases lining up with TRBD1. From germline, CDR1 is MNHEY and CDR2 SMNVEV (reference sequence). This CDR3 has 14 residues. V was pared by 11 bases and J by 2 bases, with 9 bases of the junction left unmatched.

The chain employs TRBV6-1 and TRBJ2-3; the D is unclear. Germline V gene lookup returns CDR1 MNHNS and CDR2 SASEGT. This CDR3 contains 16 residues. The V and J ends lost 4 bases and 0 bases respectively, with 14 bases between them. The chain's CDR3 is CASSALGETSTDTQYF. As DNA, the CDR3 is TGTGCCAGCAGTGCCCTAGGAGAGACTAGCACAGATACGCAGTATTTT.

The chain joins TRBV14 to TRBJ2-7; 9 nucleotides agree with TRBD2. The CDR3 has 17 residues. Unmatched junction bases numbered 13, after V lost 0 bases and J lost 7 bases. CDR1 is SGHDN and CDR2 is FVKESK in the germline V gene. The chain's CDR3 is CASSQDLGVAGAEEQYF. For the CDR3, the DNA is TGTGCCAGCAGCCAAGATCTGGGTGTAGCGGGAGCCGAAGAGCAGTACTTC.

This chain connects TRBV4-1 to TRBJ2-7; D unresolved. Germline lookup yields CDR1 MGHRA and CDR2 YSYEKL. V was shortened by 0 bases and J by 0 bases, with 18 bases between the two germline ends. The CDR3 has 18 residues. Written as DNA, the CDR3 is TGCGCCAGCAGCCAAGATTTTTTAACGCGTAGAAACTCCTACGAGCAGTACTTC. Translating gives CASSQDFLTRRNSYEQYF.

This clone was observed a single time. The V gene is TRBV18, the J gene TRBJ2-7, with TRBD1 identical over 7 bases. Losses at the gene ends were 4 bases for V and 2 bases for J; bases not matched to a gene: 8. The CDR3 totals 15 residues. Germline V gene sequence: CDR1 KGHSH, CDR2 LQKENI. The CDR3 DNA reads TGTGCCAGCTCACTCGGACAGGTTCCCCCCTACGAGCAGTACTTC. This translates into CASSLGQVPPYEQYF.

This clone is a singleton in its sample. The chain is built from TRBV7-8 and TRBJ2-3; a weak D match, TRBD2 (6 bases). Per the germline V gene, CDR1 is SGHVS and CDR2 is FQNEAQ. V shed 2 bases and J shed 5 bases, with 14 bases lying between them. The CDR3 contains 15 residues. CDR3 loop: CASSLIGGTKDTQYF. The DNA of the CDR3 is TGTGCCAGCAGCTTAATTGGCGGGACGAAAGATACGCAGTATTTT.

V usage is TRBV18 and J usage is TRBJ2-7; 14 bases agree with TRBD2. The V segment lost 4 bases and the J segment 5 bases; nucleotides outside the gene matches: 10. The CDR3 covers 17 residues. Germline V lookup: CDR1 KGHSH, CDR2 LQKENI. The CDR3 reads CASSQRATSGRADEQYF. As DNA, the CDR3 is TGTGCCAGCTCACAAAGAGCGACTAGCGGGAGGGCCGACGAGCAGTACTTC.

The rearrangement links TRBV19 to TRBJ2-1; 9 positions agree with TRBD1. CDR3 length: 19 amino acids. Germline CDR1 and CDR2: LNHDA and SQIVND (reference sequence). The V and J ends lost 10 bases and 3 bases, in that order; junction bases with no gene match: 22. The CDR3 DNA follows: TGTGCCACCACTATAGGGAGTCGGGACAGGGTGAAGAACTACAATGAGCAGTTCTTC. Protein: CATTIGSRDRVKNYNEQFF.

This chain joins TRBV6-5 and TRBJ2-1; a weak D match, TRBD2 (5 bases). Germline CDR1 MNHEY, CDR2 SVGAGI. This CDR3 has 16 amino acids. With 0 bases removed from V and 0 bases from J, the gap between germline ends came to 9 bases. The CDR3 is CASSYSSSGSYNEQFF. The CDR3 DNA reads TGTGCCAGCAGTTACTCTTCCAGCGGCTCCTACAATGAGCAGTTCTTC.

This clone has only one observation. The chain uses TRBV30 and TRBJ2-3; D is unresolved. The CDR3 spans 13 residues. Per germline, CDR1 GTSNPN and CDR2 SVGIG (reference sequence). With 4 bases removed from V and 4 bases from J, the gap between germline ends came to 12 bases. CDR3 protein: CAWTRPEADTQYF. CDR3 coding DNA: TGTGCCTGGACTCGACCCGAGGCAGATACGCAGTATTTT.

The rearrangement uses TRBV30 and TRBJ2-1; D might be TRBD1 (6 bases). The CDR3 sequence is 15 residues long. Per the germline V gene, CDR1 is GTSNPN and CDR2 is SVGIG (reference sequence). The V end was cut by 0 bases, the J end by 10 bases, with 19 bases between. CDR3 amino acids: CAWSVRTSETGEQFF. In DNA, the CDR3 is TGTGCCTGGAGTGTCCGGACATCGGAAACAGGGGAGCAGTTCTTC.

In this sample, this clone turned up a few times. The chain is built from TRBV19 and TRBJ2-1, with 10 bases matching TRBD2. After removal of 8 bases from V and 3 bases from J, the junction contained 10 bases not matched to a gene. Germline V gene lookup returns CDR1 LNHDA and CDR2 SQIVND (reference sequence). This CDR3 comprises 16 residues. CDR3 DNA sequence: TGTGCCAGTGCCTCCACTAGCGGGATAATCTACAATGAGCAGTTCTTC. It codes for CASASTSGIIYNEQFF.

This sequence joins TRBV7-3 and TRBJ2-3; no firm D call. The CDR3 is 13 residues long. Trimming shortened V by 3 bases and J by 2 bases, and 6 bases separated the two germline ends. The germline V gene encodes CDR1 SGHTA and CDR2 FQGTGA. The CDR3 DNA reads as TGTGCCAGCAGCTTGACAAACACAGATACGCAGTATTTT. Translating it yields CASSLTNTDTQYF.

J is TRBJ1-1 and V is TRBV27, with a tentative D call TRBD1 (5 bases). CDR3 length: 13 amino acids. Trimming shortened V by 4 bases and J by 2 bases, and 8 bases separated the two germline ends. Germline values: CDR1 MNHEY, CDR2 SMNVEV (reference sequence). The CDR3 spells CASSYRGNTEAFF. CDR3 bases: TGTGCCAGCAGTTATAGGGGTAACACTGAAGCTTTCTTT.

This clone was observed a single time. J is TRBJ1-3 and V is TRBV6-5; possibly TRBD1 for D (5 bases). V shed 7 bases and J shed 4 bases, with 14 bases lying between them. The germline V gene has CDR1 MNHEY and CDR2 SVGAGI. The CDR3 has 14 amino acids. The CDR3 reads CASTQGFGGNTIYF. As DNA, the CDR3 is TGTGCCAGCACCCAGGGTTTTGGAGGAAACACCATATATTTT.

This chain connects TRBV28 to TRBJ1-1, with 9 bases matching TRBD1. V was clipped by 1 base and J by 1 base; unmatched bases: 16. From germline, CDR1 is MDHEN and CDR2 SYDVKM. This CDR3 comprises 20 residues. The CDR3 DNA is TGTGCCAGCAGTTTATTTAGGAAGAAGGGGCGGGACAGGGCGAACACTGAAGCTTTCTTT. It encodes CASSLFRKKGRDRANTEAFF.